The 23 T cell receptor beta chains presented below share a single source sample, sequenced in a study of control samples from healthy donors and cancer patients. Assay used: immunoSEQ multiplex PCR; TCRdb lists only in-frame clones, some missing. The sample records 150,000 to 200,000 clones, roughly 90% being singletons. The sequencing input was blood. These receptors originate from a woman aged 50 to 65 in good health.

The gene calls are TRBV9 and TRBJ1-2, with 10 bases lining up with TRBD1. The trim removed 2 bases at V and 4 bases at J, leaving 8 bases unmatched. There are 16 residues in the CDR3. Germline V gene sequence: CDR1 SGDLS, CDR2 YYNGEE. The CDR3 bases are TGTGCCAGCAGCGTGGGAGAGGGACAGGGGATCTATGGCTACACCTTC. Its protein product is CASSVGEGQGIYGYTF.

In DNA, the CDR3 is TGTGCCAGCAGCTTAAGCAGGGACGATGGCTACACCTTC. As protein: CASSLSRDDGYTF. This chain links TRBV7-3 with TRBJ1-2; a possible D gene is TRBD1 (5 bases). Trimming stripped 1 base from V and 6 bases from J, with 9 bases between. The CDR3 runs to 13 residues. Germline values: CDR1 SGHTA, CDR2 FQGTGA.

CDR3 in amino acids: CASAKGREETQYF. The CDR3 bases are TGTGCCAGCGCTAAGGGGCGAGAAGAGACCCAGTACTTC. This rearrangement joins TRBV9 to TRBJ2-5, with D maybe TRBD1 (5 bases). CDR3 length: 13 residues. Trimming removed 7 bases at V and 3 bases at J, with 13 bases between. Germline V CDR1 and CDR2: SGDLS, YYNGEE.

V gene TRBV5-1 combines with J gene TRBJ1-5; no clear D gene. Per germline, CDR1 SGHRS and CDR2 YFSETQ. The V gene lost 1 base and the J gene lost 5 bases, with 10 bases spanning the gap. The CDR3 is 14 residues long. CDR3 DNA: TGCGCCAGCAGCTTGAGCTCTGGGGATCAGCCCCAGCATTTT. Translation: CASSLSSGDQPQHF.

A single count supports this clone. The J gene is TRBJ2-7, the V gene TRBV7-2; TRBD2 matches 10 bases. With V trimmed by 0 bases and J by 4 bases, 3 bases remained unmatched. Germline V gene sequence: CDR1 SGHTA, CDR2 FQGNSA. The CDR3 runs 15 residues. The CDR3 region is CASSLARTSGYEQYF. Here the CDR3 DNA reads TGTGCCAGCAGCTTAGCGAGGACTAGCGGATACGAGCAGTACTTC.

J is TRBJ1-2 and V is TRBV24-1; no firm D call. This CDR3 has 16 amino acids. Per the germline V gene, CDR1 is KGHDR and CDR2 is SFDVKD. V lost 3 bases to trimming and J lost 7 bases, with 20 bases between them. The CDR3: CATSDLRTEEVAGYTF. The CDR3 DNA sequence: TGTGCCACCAGTGATCTCCGGACGGAGGAAGTCGCTGGCTACACCTTC.

The chain employs TRBV7-2 and TRBJ1-6, with a weak D call TRBD1 (6 bases). Trimming shortened V by 8 bases and J by 10 bases, and 12 bases separated the two germline ends. CDR3 length: 12 amino acids. Looked up from germline, CDR1 is SGHTA and CDR2 is FQGNSA. The CDR3 bases are TGTGCCAGCGGGGGGGGGCGATCACCCCTCCACTTT. This gives the protein CASGGGRSPLHF.

This chain links TRBV9 with TRBJ2-5, with TRBD2 matching over 8 bases. CDR3 length: 15 amino acids. V was clipped by 7 bases and J by 5 bases; unmatched bases: 13. Germline CDR1 is SGDLS and CDR2 is YYNGEE. The CDR3 DNA follows: TGTGCCAGCGGACCCAGCGGGAGTGGGTGGGAGACCCAGTACTTC. It is translated as CASGPSGSGWETQYF.

The rearrangement joins TRBV29-1 to TRBJ2-7; D may be TRBD1 (5 bases). The germline V gene has CDR1 SQVTM and CDR2 ANQGSEA. CDR3 length: 13 residues. V lost 6 bases, J lost 4 bases, and 16 bases lay in between. In DNA form, the CDR3 reads TGCAGCGTGCAGGGTCCAGGGAAGTACGAGCAGTACTTC. Encoded protein: CSVQGPGKYEQYF.

This chain uses TRBV6-2 or TRBV6-3 with TRBJ2-3; TRBD1 matches 8 bases. The J segment lost 5 bases and the V segment lost 4 bases, leaving 5 bases of the junction unmatched. The CDR3 contains 14 residues. Germline values: CDR1 MNHEY, CDR2 SVGEGT. The CDR3 sequence: CASSWGRGQDTQYF. CDR3 in DNA: TGTGCCAGCAGTTGGGGCAGGGGGCAAGATACGCAGTATTTT.

The gene calls are TRBV7-2 and TRBJ1-1; D is ambiguous. Trimming removed 5 bases at V and 8 bases at J, with 18 bases between. This CDR3 has 14 amino acids. CDR1 and CDR2 (germline): SGHTA, FQGNSA. CDR3 sequence: CASSPQDWIVEAFF. The CDR3 nucleotides are TGTGCCAGCAGCCCTCAGGACTGGATCGTGGAAGCTTTCTTT.

CDR3: CASSSRDRARSYTF. The DNA for the CDR3 is TGCGCCAGCAGCTCGAGGGACAGGGCCCGGAGCTACACCTTC. The rearrangement links TRBV5-1 to TRBJ1-2; 9 bases are shared with TRBD1. The CDR3 has 14 amino acids. V was pared by 3 bases and J by 9 bases, with 9 bases of the junction left unmatched. The V gene's germline CDR1 is SGHRS and CDR2 YFSETQ. Full variable domain (missing parts from reference TRBV5-1 and TRBJ1-2): KAGVTQTPRYLIKTRGQQVTLSCSPISGHRSVSWYQQTPGQGLQFLFEYFSETQRNKGNFPGRFSGRQFSNSRSEMNVSTLELGDSALYLCASSSRDRARSYTFGSGTRLTVV.

The chain employs TRBV5-6 and TRBJ2-7; D tentatively reads TRBD1 or TRBD2 (5 bases each). The germline V gene encodes CDR1 SGHDT and CDR2 YYEEEE. The CDR3 extends over 14 amino acids. V lost 2 bases to trimming and J lost 4 bases, with 13 bases between them. DNA of the CDR3: TGTGCCAGCAGCTTAGAGGGGAAAGAGTACGAGCAGTACTTC. This translates into CASSLEGKEYEQYF. The complete variable domain, with remaining parts taken from reference TRBV5-6 and TRBJ2-7, reads DAGVTQSPTHLIKTRGQQVTLRCSPKSGHDTVSWYQQALGQGPQFIFQYYEEEERQRGNFPDRFSGHQFPNYSSELNVNALLLGDSALYLCASSLEGKEYEQYFGPGTRLTVT.

The V call is TRBV7-3, the J call TRBJ1-1; possibly TRBD1 for D (5 bases). The V gene's germline CDR1 is SGHTA and CDR2 FQGTGA. The CDR3 contains 11 residues. V was shortened by 6 bases and J by 5 bases, with 7 bases between the two germline ends. CDR3 nucleotides: TGTGCCAGCAGTGCAGGGACTGAAGCTTTCTTT. Amino acid sequence: CASSAGTEAFF.

The chain combines TRBV28 with TRBJ1-3, with D perhaps TRBD1 (5 bases). Trimming removed 5 bases from V and 8 bases from J, with 19 bases in between. The CDR3 is 15 residues long. Looked up from germline, CDR1 is MDHEN and CDR2 is SYDVKM. This CDR3 reads CASSPLPGSADTIYF. The CDR3 DNA is TGTGCCAGCAGTCCCCTGCCAGGGTCGGCGGACACCATATATTTT.

The chain is built from TRBV7-2 and TRBJ1-6; D may be TRBD1 (5 bases). V was shortened by 5 bases and J by 6 bases, with 17 bases between the two germline ends. Germline loops: CDR1 SGHTA, CDR2 FQGNSA. This CDR3 comprises 16 residues. CDR3 in DNA: TGTGCCAGCAGCAAGACAGAAATCTTTCCTAATTCACCCCTCCACTTT. Translated, it gives CASSKTEIFPNSPLHF.

V and J are TRBV24-1 and TRBJ2-1; a weak D match, TRBD1 (6 bases). The CDR3 is made up of 12 amino acids. The germline V gene encodes CDR1 KGHDR and CDR2 SFDVKD. Trimming removed 9 bases from V and 3 bases from J, with 8 bases in between. CDR3 DNA: TGTGCCACCGGACAGTTCTACAATGAGCAGTTCTTC. Translating gives CATGQFYNEQFF.

This rearrangement joins TRBV5-6 to TRBJ1-3; tentatively, D is TRBD1 (5 bases). Germline V gives CDR1 SGHDT, CDR2 YYEEEE. V was clipped by 4 bases and J by 3 bases, with 14 bases between them. The CDR3 is 15 amino acids. CDR3 sequence: CASSPWDVSGNTIYF. The CDR3 bases are TGTGCCAGCAGCCCTTGGGACGTAAGTGGAAACACCATATATTTT.

CDR3 in DNA: TGTGCCAGCAGCGTAACGAATAGCGGAAGCACAGATACGCAGTATTTT. This codes for CASSVTNSGSTDTQYF. The chain combines TRBV9 with TRBJ2-3; D is possibly TRBD2 (6 bases). Germline CDR1 is SGDLS and CDR2 is YYNGEE. The CDR3 runs to 16 residues. V was trimmed by 1 base and J by 0 bases, leaving 12 bases between them. Looking up the rest from reference TRBV9 and TRBJ2-3 gives the full variable domain: DSGVTQTPKHLITATGQRVTLRCSPRSGDLSVYWYQQSLDQGLQFLIQYYNGEERAKGNILERFSAQQFPDLHSELNLSSLELGDSALYFCASSVTNSGSTDTQYFGPGTRLTVL.

J is TRBJ2-5 and V is TRBV7-2, with D possibly matching TRBD2 (7 bases). The CDR3 runs to 14 residues. V shed 5 bases and J shed 5 bases, with 15 bases lying between them. Looked up from germline, CDR1 is SGHTA and CDR2 is FQGNSA. The CDR3 DNA is TGTGCCAGCAGCCCGGGGGGCCCTCGGGAGACCCAGTACTTC. Amino acid sequence: CASSPGGPRETQYF. Full variable domain (remainder filled in from reference TRBV7-2 and TRBJ2-5): GAGVSQSPSNKVTEKGKDVELRCDPISGHTALYWYRQSLGQGLEFLIYFQGNSAPDKSGLPSDRFSAERTGGSVSTLTIQRTQQEDSAVYLCASSPGGPRETQYFGPGTRLLVL.

V is TRBV19 and J is TRBJ2-2; 8 bases are a match to TRBD1. The V gene end was trimmed by 6 bases and the J gene end by 1 base; junction bases not matched to a gene: 4. The germline CDR1 and CDR2 sequences are LNHDA and SQIVND (reference sequence). This CDR3 has 15 residues. The DNA of the CDR3 is TGTGCCAGTAGCCCCGGGACAGGGAACACCGGGGAGCTGTTTTTT. Translated: CASSPGTGNTGELFF.

The chain has TRBV9 and TRBJ1-2; a weak D match, TRBD1 (5 bases). Trimming cost V 3 bases and J 8 bases, with 14 bases left between them. The CDR3 consists of 13 residues. CDR1 is SGDLS, CDR2 YYNGEE, per germline. The CDR3 protein is CASSGQGGGGYTF. The CDR3 DNA reads as TGTGCCAGCAGCGGTCAGGGCGGTGGGGGCTACACCTTC.

The J gene is TRBJ2-1, the V gene TRBV15; D tentatively fits TRBD1 or TRBD2 (6 bases each). The CDR3 covers 15 residues. V gave up 0 bases and J gave up 8 bases, with 14 bases separating them. Looked up from germline, CDR1 is LNHNV and CDR2 is YYDKDF (reference sequence). The CDR3 reads CATSRERGVGHEQFF. CDR3 DNA sequence: TGTGCCACCAGCAGAGAGAGGGGGGTGGGGCATGAGCAGTTCTTC. Based on the CDR3 plus reference TRBV15 and TRBJ2-1, the full variable domain is DAMVIQNPRYQVTQFGKPVTLSCSQTLNHNVMYWYQQKSSQAPKLLFHYYDKDFNNEADTPDNFQSRRPNTSFCFLDIRSPGLGDTAMYLCATSRERGVGHEQFFGPGTRLTVL.